This is a list of T cell receptor beta chains from one sample in a study of blood T cells in healthy people across ages. TCRdb redid the calling of the 5' RACE reads with MiXCR, one entry per CDR3 protein. The sample has around 1.5 million distinct CDR3 sequences, approximately 40% seen once. The sample taken for sequencing was blood. All receptors derive from a woman under 30 in good health. CDR3s include the opening cysteine and the closing phenylalanine or tryptophan. A D gene is named only where the DNA matches it firmly. Clone size is not always given. Where it is, it says once, few, many or a class for expanded clones.

d_gene: TRBD2; v_gene: TRBV20-1; abundance: once; j_gene: TRBJ2-5; CDR3aa: CSAGGTLLAGGRETQYF; CDR3nt: TGCAGTGCTGGGGGGACTCTACTAGCGGGGGGAAGGGAGACCCAGTACTTC
d_gene: NA; v_gene: TRBV7-9; abundance: few; j_gene: TRBJ2-5; CDR3aa: CASSEQGVQETQYF; CDR3nt: TGTGCCAGCAGCGAACAGGGTGTACAAGAGACCCAGTACTTC
d_gene: TRBD1; v_gene: TRBV7-2; abundance: many; j_gene: TRBJ2-7; CDR3aa: CASSLGRTGGEQYF; CDR3nt: TGTGCCAGCAGCTTAGGACGGACAGGGGGCGAGCAGTACTTC
d_gene: NA; v_gene: TRBV6-1; abundance: many; j_gene: TRBJ1-2; CDR3aa: CASSGTVYGYTF; CDR3nt: TGTGCCAGCAGTGGGACGGTCTATGGCTACACCTTC
d_gene: NA; v_gene: TRBV21-1; abundance: NA; j_gene: TRBJ2-3; CDR3aa: CASSPVSQGARETDTQYF; CDR3nt: TGTGCCAGCAGCCCTGTGTCTCAAGGGGCCCGAGAGACAGATACGCAGTATTTT
d_gene: TRBD1; v_gene: TRBV4-1; abundance: few; j_gene: TRBJ1-1; CDR3aa: CASSPEGTGSTEAFF; CDR3nt: TGCGCCAGCAGCCCCGAGGGGACAGGGAGCACTGAAGCTTTCTTT
d_gene: TRBD2; v_gene: TRBV20-1; abundance: NA; j_gene: TRBJ2-1; CDR3aa: CSAAGGLQGNEQFF; CDR3nt: TGCAGTGCTGCGGGGGGACTCCAAGGCAATGAGCAGTTCTTC
d_gene: TRBD1; v_gene: TRBV6-1; abundance: NA; j_gene: TRBJ2-7; CDR3aa: CASSEERTGLYEQYF; CDR3nt: TGTGCCAGCAGTGAAGAACGGACAGGCCTCTACGAGCAGTACTTC
d_gene: TRBD2; v_gene: TRBV20-1; abundance: NA; j_gene: TRBJ2-5; CDR3aa: CSASTGTSTAKTQYF; CDR3nt: TGCAGTGCTAGCACCGGGACTAGTACCGCGAAGACCCAGTACTTC
d_gene: TRBD1; v_gene: TRBV9; abundance: NA; j_gene: TRBJ2-3; CDR3aa: CASSVGITGAAADTQYF; CDR3nt: TGTGCCAGCAGCGTAGGGATCACAGGGGCCGCTGCAGATACGCAGTATTTT
d_gene: TRBD1; v_gene: TRBV28; abundance: NA; j_gene: TRBJ1-5; CDR3aa: CASLSDRVGNQPQHF; CDR3nt: TGTGCCAGTTTATCGGACAGGGTCGGCAATCAGCCCCAGCATTTT
d_gene: NA; v_gene: TRBV11-2; abundance: few; j_gene: TRBJ2-3; CDR3aa: CASSLQGLTDTQYF; CDR3nt: TGTGCCAGCTCACTCCAGGGGTTGACAGATACGCAGTATTTT
d_gene: NA; v_gene: TRBV12-3/TRBV12-4; abundance: NA; j_gene: TRBJ1-2; CDR3aa: CASSPTGRSGGYTF; CDR3nt: TGTGCCAGCAGTCCCACAGGGCGTTCGGGAGGCTACACCTTC
d_gene: NA; v_gene: TRBV20-1; abundance: NA; j_gene: TRBJ2-4; CDR3aa: CSAIGNAKNIQYF; CDR3nt: TGCAGTGCTATAGGGAATGCCAAAAACATTCAGTACTTC
d_gene: NA; v_gene: TRBV6-6; abundance: many; j_gene: TRBJ2-1; CDR3aa: CASSYSDARGIYNEQFF; CDR3nt: TGTGCCAGCAGTTACTCAGACGCTAGGGGCATCTACAATGAGCAGTTCTTC
d_gene: TRBD1; v_gene: TRBV27; abundance: NA; j_gene: TRBJ1-2; CDR3aa: CASRKQGRDGYTF; CDR3nt: TGTGCCAGCAGGAAACAGGGGAGGGATGGCTACACCTTC
d_gene: NA; v_gene: TRBV20-1; abundance: few; j_gene: TRBJ2-7; CDR3aa: CSARDRFKYEQYF; CDR3nt: TGCAGTGCTAGAGATCGGTTTAAATACGAGCAGTACTTC
d_gene: NA; v_gene: TRBV3-1; abundance: NA; j_gene: TRBJ2-7; CDR3aa: CASSQEKDRSYEQYF; CDR3nt: TGTGCCAGCAGCCAAGAAAAGGACAGATCCTACGAGCAGTACTTC
d_gene: TRBD2; v_gene: TRBV7-8; abundance: few; j_gene: TRBJ2-1; CDR3aa: CASSSTSGTSSYNEQFF; CDR3nt: TGTGCCAGCAGCTCGACTAGCGGGACTAGCTCCTACAATGAGCAGTTCTTC
d_gene: NA; v_gene: TRBV2; abundance: NA; j_gene: TRBJ2-1; CDR3aa: CASSEGLANEQFF; CDR3nt: TGTGCCAGCAGTGAGGGGCTGGCAAATGAGCAGTTCTTC
d_gene: NA; v_gene: TRBV5-1; abundance: NA; j_gene: TRBJ2-1; CDR3aa: CASRSSVNNEQFF; CDR3nt: TGCGCCAGCAGGTCTAGCGTTAACAATGAGCAGTTCTTC
d_gene: NA; v_gene: TRBV3-1; abundance: NA; j_gene: TRBJ2-5; CDR3aa: CASLSGGAFRRETQYF; CDR3nt: TGTGCCAGCCTCTCAGGGGGGGCTTTTCGTCGGGAGACCCAGTACTTC
d_gene: TRBD1; v_gene: TRBV15; abundance: NA; j_gene: TRBJ2-7; CDR3aa: CATSPDRAPSYEQYF; CDR3nt: TGTGCCACCAGCCCTGACAGGGCCCCTTCCTACGAGCAGTACTTC
d_gene: NA; v_gene: TRBV29-1; abundance: few; j_gene: TRBJ2-5; CDR3aa: CSVAPLTVGETQYF; CDR3nt: TGCAGCGTTGCCCCTTTAACAGTCGGAGAGACCCAGTACTTC
d_gene: NA; v_gene: TRBV24-1; abundance: NA; j_gene: TRBJ1-4; CDR3aa: CATSDWGEKLFF; CDR3nt: TGTGCCACCAGTGATTGGGGTGAAAAACTGTTTTTT
d_gene: NA; v_gene: TRBV9; abundance: NA; j_gene: TRBJ2-7; CDR3aa: CASRPGTTSEQYF; CDR3nt: TGTGCCAGCAGGCCGGGGACAACCTCCGAGCAGTACTTC
d_gene: NA; v_gene: TRBV2; abundance: once; j_gene: TRBJ2-3; CDR3aa: CASSPLVGSSTDTQYF; CDR3nt: TGTGCCAGCAGCCCCCTCGTTGGGTCGAGCACAGATACGCAGTATTTT
d_gene: NA; v_gene: TRBV20-1; abundance: NA; j_gene: TRBJ1-5; CDR3aa: CSAGVGQAQPQHF; CDR3nt: TGCAGTGCCGGGGTTGGGCAGGCTCAGCCCCAGCATTTT
d_gene: NA; v_gene: TRBV20-1; abundance: once; j_gene: TRBJ2-3; CDR3aa: CSARDQETLYGRWVNTQYF; CDR3nt: TGCAGTGCTAGAGATCAAGAGACCCTTTACGGTAGATGGGTAAATACGCAGTATTTT
d_gene: NA; v_gene: TRBV3-1; abundance: NA; j_gene: TRBJ2-1; CDR3aa: CASSQVGNNEQFF; CDR3nt: TGTGCCAGCAGCCAAGTCGGCAACAATGAGCAGTTCTTC
d_gene: NA; v_gene: TRBV29-1; abundance: many; j_gene: TRBJ2-7; CDR3aa: CSVETRLSGEQYF; CDR3nt: TGCAGCGTTGAAACACGCTTGAGTGGCGAGCAGTACTTC
d_gene: TRBD2; v_gene: TRBV10-3; abundance: few; j_gene: TRBJ2-1; CDR3aa: CAISPLAGGGGEQFF; CDR3nt: TGTGCCATCAGTCCCCTAGCGGGAGGGGGAGGTGAGCAGTTCTTC
d_gene: TRBD1; v_gene: TRBV7-2; abundance: NA; j_gene: TRBJ1-4; CDR3aa: CASSLAPTGVGEKLFF; CDR3nt: TGTGCCAGCAGCTTAGCCCCAACAGGGGTGGGCGAAAAACTGTTTTTT
d_gene: NA; v_gene: TRBV27; abundance: NA; j_gene: TRBJ1-5; CDR3aa: CASRGLYSSNQPQHF; CDR3nt: TGTGCCAGCAGGGGCCTGTACAGTAGCAATCAGCCCCAGCATTTT
d_gene: NA; v_gene: TRBV10-2; abundance: few; j_gene: TRBJ2-7; CDR3aa: CASTPHRVLYEQYF; CDR3nt: TGCGCCAGCACCCCACACAGGGTCCTCTACGAGCAGTACTTC
d_gene: TRBD1; v_gene: TRBV20-1; abundance: NA; j_gene: TRBJ2-5; CDR3aa: CSAPRQGGSGTQYF; CDR3nt: TGCAGTGCTCCCAGACAGGGTGGGTCGGGCACCCAGTACTTC
d_gene: NA; v_gene: TRBV7-6; abundance: NA; j_gene: TRBJ2-2; CDR3aa: CASSSGLRELFF; CDR3nt: TGTGCCAGCAGCTCCGGGTTGCGGGAGCTGTTTTTT
d_gene: NA; v_gene: TRBV7-2; abundance: NA; j_gene: TRBJ2-5; CDR3aa: CASSPRLGLGNEQYF; CDR3nt: TGTGCCAGCAGCCCAAGACTAGGGCTAGGCAATGAGCAGTACTTC
d_gene: TRBD1; v_gene: TRBV7-9; abundance: NA; j_gene: TRBJ1-3; CDR3aa: CASSLNRGSGDTIYF; CDR3nt: TGTGCCAGCAGCTTGAACAGGGGATCTGGAGACACCATATATTTT
d_gene: NA; v_gene: TRBV11-2; abundance: NA; j_gene: TRBJ1-4; CDR3aa: CASSLEGLGRIATNEKLFF; CDR3nt: TGTGCCAGCAGCTTAGAAGGGTTGGGACGGATTGCAACTAATGAAAAACTGTTTTTT
d_gene: TRBD2; v_gene: TRBV2; abundance: NA; j_gene: TRBJ2-3; CDR3aa: CASSDGLAGPDTQYF; CDR3nt: TGTGCCAGCAGTGATGGACTAGCGGGGCCAGATACGCAGTATTTT
d_gene: TRBD2; v_gene: TRBV5-1; abundance: NA; j_gene: TRBJ2-3; CDR3aa: CASSGGTSGTTDTQYF; CDR3nt: TGCGCCAGCAGCGGGGGGACTAGCGGGACTACAGATACGCAGTATTTT
d_gene: NA; v_gene: TRBV7-2; abundance: once; j_gene: TRBJ2-5; CDR3aa: CASSPRGGQTNNEQYF; CDR3nt: TGTGCCAGCAGCCCAAGGGGGGGGCAAACGAACAATGAGCAGTACTTC
d_gene: NA; v_gene: TRBV6-4; abundance: NA; j_gene: TRBJ2-3; CDR3aa: CASSDSGGPQYF; CDR3nt: TGTGCCAGCAGTGACTCGGGGGGGCCGCAGTATTTT
d_gene: NA; v_gene: TRBV14; abundance: NA; j_gene: TRBJ2-5; CDR3aa: CASSPLEGEETQYF; CDR3nt: TGTGCCAGCAGCCCTCTAGAGGGGGAAGAGACCCAGTACTTC
d_gene: NA; v_gene: TRBV29-1; abundance: NA; j_gene: TRBJ2-1; CDR3aa: CSVEVRGAYNEQFF; CDR3nt: TGCAGCGTTGAAGTCCGCGGTGCCTACAATGAGCAGTTCTTC
d_gene: NA; v_gene: TRBV6-5; abundance: NA; j_gene: TRBJ1-1; CDR3aa: CASRQTGGPEAFF; CDR3nt: TGTGCCAGCAGACAAACAGGAGGGCCTGAAGCTTTCTTT
d_gene: NA; v_gene: TRBV3-1; abundance: NA; j_gene: TRBJ2-5; CDR3aa: CASSPIAVRETQYF; CDR3nt: TGTGCCAGCAGCCCTATAGCGGTTCGTGAGACCCAGTACTTC
d_gene: NA; v_gene: TRBV20-1; abundance: NA; j_gene: TRBJ2-3; CDR3aa: CSAREWSPTDTQYF; CDR3nt: TGCAGTGCTAGAGAATGGAGTCCCACAGATACGCAGTATTTT